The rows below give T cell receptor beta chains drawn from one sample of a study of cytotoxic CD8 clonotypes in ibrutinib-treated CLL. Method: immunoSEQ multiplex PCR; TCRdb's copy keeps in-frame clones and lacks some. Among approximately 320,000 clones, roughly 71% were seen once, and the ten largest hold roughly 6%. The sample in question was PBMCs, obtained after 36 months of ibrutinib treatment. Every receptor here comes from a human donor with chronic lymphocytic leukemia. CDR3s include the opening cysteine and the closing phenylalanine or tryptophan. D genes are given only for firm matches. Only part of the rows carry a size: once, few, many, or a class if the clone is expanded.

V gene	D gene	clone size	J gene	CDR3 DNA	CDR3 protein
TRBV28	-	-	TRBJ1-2	TGTGCCAGCAGTTATGGAGGGATACAGAGTGTAAGCTATGGCTACACCTTC	CASSYGGIQSVSYGYTF
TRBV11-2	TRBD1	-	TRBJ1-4	TGTGCCAGCAGCCCCCTTGTGACAGGGGTTGAAAAACTGTTTTTT	CASSPLVTGVEKLFF
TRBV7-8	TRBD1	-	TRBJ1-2	TGTGCCAGTACAGAATACCGACAGGGGGTGGGGTATGGCTACACCTTC	CASTEYRQGVGYGYTF
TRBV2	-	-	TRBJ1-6	TGTGCCAGCAGTGAAGAGGTGAATAATTCACCCCTCCACTTT	CASSEEVNNSPLHF
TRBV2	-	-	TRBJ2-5	TGTGCCAGCAAGGGACGACAGACCCGCGGGGAGACCCAGTACTTC	CASKGRQTRGETQYF
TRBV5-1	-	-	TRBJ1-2	TGCGCCAGCAGCTTGGAGTGGCCGGACAATGGCTACACCTTC	CASSLEWPDNGYTF
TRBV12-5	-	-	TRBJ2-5	TGTGCTAGTGGAATAGTTGGGACCCAGTACTTC	CASGIVGTQYF
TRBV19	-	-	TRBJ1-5	TGTGCCAGTAGTATAGGGGGCCCGAATCAGCCCCAGCATTTT	CASSIGGPNQPQHF
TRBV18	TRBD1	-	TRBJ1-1	TGTGCCAGCTCACCTTATCGAACAGGGGGATCGAGCACTGAAGCTTTCTTT	CASSPYRTGGSSTEAFF
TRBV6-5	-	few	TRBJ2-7	TGTGCCGCGAGAGGGGACGAGCAGTACTTC	CAARGDEQYF
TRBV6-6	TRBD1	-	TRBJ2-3	TGTGCCAGCAGTTACCGGGACAGGGGGCCCGATACGCAGTATTTT	CASSYRDRGPDTQYF
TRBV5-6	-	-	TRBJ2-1	TGTGCCAGCAGCTTGGGGGCGCCTCGAGAGCAGTTCTTC	CASSLGAPREQFF
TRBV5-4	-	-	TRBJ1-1	TGTGCCAGCAGCCCCCCCCCGGGAGGCCAAGCTTTCTTT	CASSPPPGGQAFF
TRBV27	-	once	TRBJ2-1	TGTGCCAGCAGCCACGGAAGCTACAATGAGCAGTTCTTC	CASSHGSYNEQFF
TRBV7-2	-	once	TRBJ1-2	TGTGCCAGCAGCTTAATGCCGGGAAGGGCGGGCTACACCTTC	CASSLMPGRAGYTF
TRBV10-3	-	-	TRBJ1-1	TGTGCCATCAGTGAGGAGACCGTTTGGACAGCCGCCGAAGCTTTCTTT	CAISEETVWTAAEAFF
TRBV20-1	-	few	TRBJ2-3	TGCAGTGATAACAGTAGGGATACGCAGTATTTT	CSDNSRDTQYF
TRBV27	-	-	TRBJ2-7	TGTGCCAGCAGTTTATCGCGGGGGCTCGAGCAGTACTTC	CASSLSRGLEQYF
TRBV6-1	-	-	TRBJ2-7	TGTGCCAGCAGTAAGGGGGGCTACGAGCAGTACTTC	CASSKGGYEQYF
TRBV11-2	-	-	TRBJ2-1	TGTGCCAGCAGCTACCGTTTCGGCGGGAAGTCCTACAATGAGCAGTTCTTC	CASSYRFGGKSYNEQFF
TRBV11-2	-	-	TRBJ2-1	TGTGCCAGCAGCTTAGATACTGGACAGAGATACAATGAGCAGTTCTTC	CASSLDTGQRYNEQFF
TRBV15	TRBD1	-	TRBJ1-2	TGTGCCACCAGCAGAAGGGACAGGGAGTATGGCTACACCTTC	CATSRRDREYGYTF
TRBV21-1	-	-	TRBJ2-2	TGTGCCGGGATTCGGGGGAAAAAGACCGGGGAGCTGTTTTTT	CAGIRGKKTGELFF
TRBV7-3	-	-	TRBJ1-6	TGTGCCAGCAGCCTCGGACGGTATAATTCACCCCTCCACTTT	CASSLGRYNSPLHF
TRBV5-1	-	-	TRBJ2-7	TGCGCCAGCAGTGCGGGGGCCCACGAGCAGTACTTC	CASSAGAHEQYF
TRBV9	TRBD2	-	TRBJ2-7	TGTGCCAGCAGCGCGGGACTAGCGGGGCTTTACTACGAGCAGTACTTC	CASSAGLAGLYYEQYF
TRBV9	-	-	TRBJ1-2	TGTGCCAGCAGCATGGTCAGGACAGTTTGGGATGGCTACACCTTC	CASSMVRTVWDGYTF
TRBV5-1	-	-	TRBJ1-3	TGCGCCAGCAGCTTGGGCAGAGATCTAAACACCATATATTTT	CASSLGRDLNTIYF
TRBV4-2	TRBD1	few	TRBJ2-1	TGTGCCAGCAGCCAAGCAACAGGGGTTAGGAATGAGCAGTTCTTC	CASSQATGVRNEQFF
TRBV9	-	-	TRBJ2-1	TGTGCCAGCAGCCCGGGATCTTACAATGAGCAGTTCTTC	CASSPGSYNEQFF
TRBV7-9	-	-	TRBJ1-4	TGTGCCAGCACCAAACGGGGGTCCGAAAAACTGTTTTTT	CASTKRGSEKLFF
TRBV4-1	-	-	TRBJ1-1	TGCGCCAGCGCGGACATAGGAGGGTCTGAAGCTTTCTTT	CASADIGGSEAFF
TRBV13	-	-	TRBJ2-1	TGTGCCAGCAGCTTGGGACACCGACGGGAGAACCGAGGCAATGAGCAGTTCTTC	CASSLGHRRENRGNEQFF
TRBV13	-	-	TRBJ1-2	TGTGCCAGCAGCTTAGGGGTCGGCAGCTATGGCTACACCTTC	CASSLGVGSYGYTF
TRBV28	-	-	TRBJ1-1	TGTGCCAGCAGCCGCGGGAACACTGAAGCTTTCTTT	CASSRGNTEAFF
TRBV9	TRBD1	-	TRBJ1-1	TGTGCCAGCAGCGCGAGGGGGACAGGGGTCACTGAAGCTTTCTTT	CASSARGTGVTEAFF